A selection of T cell receptor beta chains follows, all from one sample in a study of T cells in Graves' hyperthyroidism and ophthalmopathy. TCRdb called the multiplex PCR reads again in MiXCR, with one record for every CDR3 protein. The sample holds roughly 98,000 distinct CDR3 sequences, around 37% seen once. The sequencing input was peripheral blood or thyroid tissue (not recorded which). The origin of the receptors is a woman aged 25 to 45 with Graves' hyperthyroidism. Each CDR3 is given with its conserved first and last residue. D genes are given only for firm matches. Expanded clones get a size class; other rows say once, few or many, or leave the size out.

cdr3_aa | cdr3_nt | d_call | j_call | clone_size | v_call
CASSLDLAGMETQYF | TGTGCCAGCAGCTTAGATCTGGCAGGGATGGAGACCCAGTACTTC | - | TRBJ2-5 | many | TRBV7-9
CSARTRVDFLSGANVLTF | TGCAGTGCTAGAACCCGGGTGGATTTCCTCTCTGGGGCCAACGTCCTGACTTTC | - | TRBJ2-6 | many | TRBV20-1
CASPTGDQQETQYF | TGTGCCAGCCCTACGGGAGACCAACAAGAGACCCAGTACTTC | - | TRBJ2-5 | many | TRBV28
CATLNGSGANVLTF | TGTGCCACCTTAAATGGCTCTGGGGCCAACGTCCTGACTTTC | - | TRBJ2-6 | many | TRBV12-3/TRBV12-4
CASSLVGTREQYF | TGTGCCAGCAGCTTAGTTGGGACACGCGAGCAGTACTTC | - | TRBJ2-7 | - | TRBV7-4
CASSPGGRFANQPQHF | TGTGCCAGCAGCCCCGGGGGACGCTTCGCTAATCAGCCCCAGCATTTT | - | TRBJ1-5 | many | TRBV7-9
CASSLVGLKQETQYF | TGTGCCAGCAGCTTAGTTGGACTTAAGCAAGAGACCCAGTACTTC | - | TRBJ2-5 | many | TRBV7-8
CASSAKHRGQGVFSGANVLTF | TGCGCCAGCAGCGCCAAGCACCGAGGACAGGGGGTCTTTTCTGGGGCCAACGTCCTGACTTTC | TRBD1 | TRBJ2-6 | many | TRBV5-1
CASRRDRGTLTQYF | TGCGCCAGCAGGCGGGACAGGGGCACATTAACCCAGTACTTC | TRBD1 | TRBJ2-5 | - | TRBV5-1
CASSPYTGAEQPQHF | TGTGCCAGCAGCCCTTACACAGGGGCAGAACAGCCCCAGCATTTT | TRBD1 | TRBJ1-5 | - | TRBV7-6
CAISESLDRANQPQHF | TGTGCCATCAGTGAGTCGTTGGACAGGGCGAATCAGCCCCAGCATTTT | TRBD1 | TRBJ1-5 | many | TRBV10-3